The entry that follows covers one T cell receptor beta chain sequence. CDR1 and CDR2 from the germline V gene are KGHSH and LQKENI. The CDR3 is 13 residues long. The V and J ends lost 3 bases and 1 base respectively, with 7 bases between them. The data are from a study of blood T cell repertoires in COVID-19. TCRdb's copy holds only in-frame clones and misses some; the assay was immunoSEQ multiplex PCR. The sample yields under 250,000 clones, 75% to 90% seen once. V and J are TRBV18 and TRBJ2-7; no definite D call. The source is a man aged 60-69 years who had recovered from COVID-19. The sequencing sample was made of peripheral blood. CDR3 nucleotides: TGTGCCAGCTCACCGTCCTATTCCTACGAGCAGTACTTC. Translation: CASSPSYSYEQYF.